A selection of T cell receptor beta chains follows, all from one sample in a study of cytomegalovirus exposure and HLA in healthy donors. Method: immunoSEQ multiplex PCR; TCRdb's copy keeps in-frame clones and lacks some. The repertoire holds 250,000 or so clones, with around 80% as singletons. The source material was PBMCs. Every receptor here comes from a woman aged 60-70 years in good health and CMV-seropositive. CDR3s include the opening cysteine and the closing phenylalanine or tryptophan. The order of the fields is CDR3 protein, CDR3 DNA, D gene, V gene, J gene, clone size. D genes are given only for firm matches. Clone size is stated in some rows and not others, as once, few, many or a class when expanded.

CASSQDGLAGGKETQYF	TGCGCCAGCAGCCAAGATGGCCTAGCGGGAGGCAAAGAGACCCAGTACTTC	TRBD2	TRBV4-1	TRBJ2-5	-
CASSRRPFNSGNQPQHF	TGCGCCAGCAGCCGACGACCCTTTAACAGTGGCAATCAGCCCCAGCATTTT	-	TRBV4-1	TRBJ1-5	-
CASSRNLRDYGYTF	TGTGCCAGCAGTCGCAACCTCAGGGACTATGGCTACACCTTC	-	TRBV6-6	TRBJ1-2	-
CSALLGEESYNEQFF	TGCAGCGCTCTACTAGGCGAAGAATCCTACAATGAGCAGTTCTTC	-	TRBV29-1	TRBJ2-1	-
CASSLIGLGTEAFF	TGTGCCAGCAGCCTGATCGGGTTGGGCACTGAAGCTTTCTTT	-	TRBV28	TRBJ1-1	-
CASKASGSYEQYF	TGTGCCAGTAAAGCTAGCGGCTCCTACGAGCAGTACTTC	TRBD2	TRBV19	TRBJ2-7	-
CASRKYSGSRDEQYF	TGTGCCAGCAGAAAGTATAGCGGGAGTCGGGACGAGCAGTACTTC	TRBD2	TRBV6-5	TRBJ2-7	-
CASSLRQGGNTEAFF	TGCGCCAGCAGCTTAAGACAGGGAGGGAACACTGAAGCTTTCTTT	TRBD1	TRBV5-1	TRBJ1-1	-
CASSVLEEETQYF	TGTGCCAGCAGCGTACTGGAGGAAGAGACCCAGTACTTC	-	TRBV9	TRBJ2-5	-
CASSWVGGMNTEAFF	TGCGCCAGCAGTTGGGTTGGGGGCATGAACACTGAAGCTTTCTTT	-	TRBV5-1	TRBJ1-1	-
CASSFVQGTGELFF	TGTGCCAGCAGCTTTGTTCAGGGCACCGGGGAGCTGTTTTTT	-	TRBV11-2	TRBJ2-2	once
CASSPDVAGGREQYF	TGTGCCAGCAGTCCGGATGTAGCGGGAGGGCGGGAGCAGTACTTC	TRBD2	TRBV11-2	TRBJ2-7	many
CASSLTSGGSNTGELFF	TGTGCCAGCAGCCTTACCTCAGGGGGCTCGAACACCGGGGAGCTGTTTTTT	TRBD1	TRBV11-2	TRBJ2-2	-
CASSLAWTSGYNEQFF	TGCGCCAGCAGCTTGGCTTGGACATCTGGCTACAATGAGCAGTTCTTC	-	TRBV5-1	TRBJ2-1	-
CASSLRDRGYEQYF	TGTGCCAGCAGTTTACGGGACAGGGGTTACGAGCAGTACTTC	TRBD1	TRBV28	TRBJ2-7	-
CASSSYYGQGGGYTF	TGTGCCAGTAGTTCCTACTATGGACAGGGGGGAGGCTACACCTTC	TRBD1	TRBV19	TRBJ1-2	-
CASRPQGASGTEAFF	TGCGCCAGCAGACCTCAGGGGGCGAGCGGAACTGAAGCTTTCTTT	TRBD1	TRBV5-1	TRBJ1-1	-
CASSLVGLAGDEETQYF	TGTGCCAGCAGCTTAGTAGGACTAGCGGGAGATGAAGAGACCCAGTACTTC	TRBD2	TRBV13	TRBJ2-5	few
CSVVGEGETQYF	TGCAGCGTTGTAGGGGAGGGAGAGACCCAGTACTTC	TRBD2	TRBV29-1	TRBJ2-5	-